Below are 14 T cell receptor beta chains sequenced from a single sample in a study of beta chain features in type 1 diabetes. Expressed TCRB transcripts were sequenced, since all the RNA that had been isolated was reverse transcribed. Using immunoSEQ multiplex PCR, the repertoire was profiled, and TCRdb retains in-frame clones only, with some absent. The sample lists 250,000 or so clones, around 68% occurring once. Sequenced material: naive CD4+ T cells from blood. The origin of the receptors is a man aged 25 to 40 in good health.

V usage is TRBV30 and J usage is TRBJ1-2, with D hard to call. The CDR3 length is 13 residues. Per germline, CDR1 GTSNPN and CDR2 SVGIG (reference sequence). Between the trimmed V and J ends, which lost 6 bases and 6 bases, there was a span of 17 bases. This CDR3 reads CACFQEASHGYTF. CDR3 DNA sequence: TGTGCCTGTTTTCAGGAGGCATCCCATGGCTACACCTTC.

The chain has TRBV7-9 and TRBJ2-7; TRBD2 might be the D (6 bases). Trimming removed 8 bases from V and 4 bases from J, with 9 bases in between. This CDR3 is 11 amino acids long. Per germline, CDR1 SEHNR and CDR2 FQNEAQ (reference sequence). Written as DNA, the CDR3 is TGTGCCAGCCGAGCGGGTTACGAGCAGTACTTC. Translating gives CASRAGYEQYF.

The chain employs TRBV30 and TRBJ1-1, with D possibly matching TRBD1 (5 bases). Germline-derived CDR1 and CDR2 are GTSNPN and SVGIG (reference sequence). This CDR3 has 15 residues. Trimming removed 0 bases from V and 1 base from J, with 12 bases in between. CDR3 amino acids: CAWSVLERGNTEAFF. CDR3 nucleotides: TGTGCCTGGAGTGTACTGGAGAGGGGGAACACTGAAGCTTTCTTT.

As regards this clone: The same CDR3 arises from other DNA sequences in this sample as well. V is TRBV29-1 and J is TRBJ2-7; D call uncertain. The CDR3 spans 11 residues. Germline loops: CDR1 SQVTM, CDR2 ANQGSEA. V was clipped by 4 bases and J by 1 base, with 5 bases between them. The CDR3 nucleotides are TGCAGCGTTGGGAGTTCCTACGAGCAGTACTTC. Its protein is CSVGSSYEQYF.

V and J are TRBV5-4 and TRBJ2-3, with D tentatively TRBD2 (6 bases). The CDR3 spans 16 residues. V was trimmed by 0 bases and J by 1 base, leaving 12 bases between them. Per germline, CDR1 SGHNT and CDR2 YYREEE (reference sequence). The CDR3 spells CASSLERERGTDTQYF. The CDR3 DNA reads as TGTGCCAGCAGCTTGGAACGGGAGCGCGGCACAGATACGCAGTATTTT.

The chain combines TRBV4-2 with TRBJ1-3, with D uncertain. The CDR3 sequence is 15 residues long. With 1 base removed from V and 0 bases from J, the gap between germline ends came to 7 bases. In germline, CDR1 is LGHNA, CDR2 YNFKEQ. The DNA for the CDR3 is TGTGCCAGCAGCCAAGTGAGCACCTCTGGAAACACCATATATTTT. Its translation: CASSQVSTSGNTIYF.

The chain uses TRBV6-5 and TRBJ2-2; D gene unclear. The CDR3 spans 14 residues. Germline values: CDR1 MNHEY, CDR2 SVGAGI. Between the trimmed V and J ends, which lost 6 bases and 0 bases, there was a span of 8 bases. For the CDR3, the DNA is TGTGCCAGCAGCTGGAGACCGAACACCGGGGAGCTGTTTTTT. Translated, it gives CASSWRPNTGELFF.

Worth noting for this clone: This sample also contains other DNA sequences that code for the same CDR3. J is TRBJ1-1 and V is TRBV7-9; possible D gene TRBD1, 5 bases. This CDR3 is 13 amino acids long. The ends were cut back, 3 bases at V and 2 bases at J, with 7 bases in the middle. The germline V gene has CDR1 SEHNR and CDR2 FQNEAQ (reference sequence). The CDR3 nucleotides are TGTGCCAGCAGCTTCGGGGGAAACACTGAAGCTTTCTTT. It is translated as CASSFGGNTEAFF.

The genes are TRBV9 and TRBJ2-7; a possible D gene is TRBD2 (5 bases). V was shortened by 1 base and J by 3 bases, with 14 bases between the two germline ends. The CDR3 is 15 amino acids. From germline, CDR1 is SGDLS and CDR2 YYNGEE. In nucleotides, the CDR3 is TGTGCCAGCAGCGTAAGTGAGGGTTACTACTACGAGCAGTACTTC. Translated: CASSVSEGYYYEQYF.

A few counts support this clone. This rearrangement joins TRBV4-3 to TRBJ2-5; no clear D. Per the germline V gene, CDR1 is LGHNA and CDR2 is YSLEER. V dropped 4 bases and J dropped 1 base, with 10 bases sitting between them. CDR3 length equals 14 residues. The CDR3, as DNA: TGCGCCAGCAGCCCGACGACCGGCCAAGAGACCCAGTACTTC. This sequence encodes CASSPTTGQETQYF.

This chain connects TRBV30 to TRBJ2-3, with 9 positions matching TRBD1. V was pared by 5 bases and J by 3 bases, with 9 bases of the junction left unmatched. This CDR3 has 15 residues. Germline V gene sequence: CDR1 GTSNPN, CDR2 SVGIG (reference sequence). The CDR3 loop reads CAWHGTGRTTDTQYF. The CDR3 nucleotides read TGTGCCTGGCACGGGACAGGGAGGACGACAGATACGCAGTATTTT.

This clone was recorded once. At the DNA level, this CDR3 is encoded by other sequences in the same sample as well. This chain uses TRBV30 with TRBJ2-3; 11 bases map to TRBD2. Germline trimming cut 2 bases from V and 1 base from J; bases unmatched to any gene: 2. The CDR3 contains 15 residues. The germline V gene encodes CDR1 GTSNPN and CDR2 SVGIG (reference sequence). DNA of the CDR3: TGTGCCTGGAGTTCGGGACTAGCGGGCACAGATACGCAGTATTTT. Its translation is CAWSSGLAGTDTQYF. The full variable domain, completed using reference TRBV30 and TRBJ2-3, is SQTIHQWPATLVQPVGSPLSLECTVEGTSNPNLYWYRQAAGRGLQLLFYSVGIGQISSEVPQNLSASRPQDRQFILSSKKLLLSDSGFYLCAWSSGLAGTDTQYFGPGTRLTVL.

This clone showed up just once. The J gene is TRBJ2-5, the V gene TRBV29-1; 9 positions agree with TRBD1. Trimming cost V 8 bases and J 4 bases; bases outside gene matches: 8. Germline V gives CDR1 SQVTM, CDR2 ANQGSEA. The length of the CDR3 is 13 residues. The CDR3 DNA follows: TGCAGCATCACAGGGGGCTCTGTAGAGACCCAGTACTTC. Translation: CSITGGSVETQYF.

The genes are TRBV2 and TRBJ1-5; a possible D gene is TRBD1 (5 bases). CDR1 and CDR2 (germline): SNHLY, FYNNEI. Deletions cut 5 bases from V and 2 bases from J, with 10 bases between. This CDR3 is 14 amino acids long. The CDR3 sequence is CASSTRAGNQPQHF. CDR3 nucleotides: TGTGCCAGCAGTACCAGGGCGGGCAATCAGCCCCAGCATTTT.